The next 30 T cell receptor beta chains were all read from a single sample in a study of cytomegalovirus exposure and HLA in healthy donors. The PCR had 60 Vbeta and 13 Jbeta primers. Produced via immunoSEQ multiplex PCR; TCRdb's table is partial and in-frame only. The data contain some 190,000 clones, roughly 85% of them singletons. Material: PBMCs. The receptors were sampled from a boy between 2 and 15 years old in good health and CMV-seronegative.

The chain recombines TRBV19 with TRBJ2-7; 7 nucleotides align to TRBD2. In germline, CDR1 is LNHDA, CDR2 SQIVND (reference sequence). V lost 7 bases, J lost 0 bases, and 12 bases stayed unmatched. CDR3 length: 16 residues. CDR3 in amino acids: CASIPRGVDSSYEQYF. In DNA form, the CDR3 reads TGTGCCAGTATCCCCCGGGGGGTCGACAGCTCCTACGAGCAGTACTTC.

The CDR3 sequence is CSVDWGGQGYTF. CDR3 DNA sequence: TGCAGCGTTGACTGGGGCGGTCAAGGCTACACCTTC. The chain couples TRBV29-1 to TRBJ1-2; TRBD1 might be the D (5 bases). CDR1 and CDR2 (germline): SQVTM, ANQGSEA. Between the trimmed V and J ends, which lost 3 bases and 8 bases, there was a span of 13 bases. The CDR3 is 12 residues long.

Only a few counts were recorded for this clone. J is TRBJ1-1 and V is TRBV18, with 10 bases fitting TRBD1. V shed 2 bases, J shed 1 base, and the junction held 7 bases outside the gene matches. The CDR3 totals 17 residues. Germline V CDR1 and CDR2: KGHSH, LQKENI. CDR3 bases: TGTGCCAGCTCACCAGTGAGGACAGGGGGTAGGAACACTGAAGCTTTCTTT. It encodes CASSPVRTGGRNTEAFF.

This chain joins TRBV7-2 and TRBJ1-2; 7 nucleotides match TRBD1. CDR3 size: 14 residues. V lost 1 base and J lost 3; bases outside the gene matches: 2. Per germline, CDR1 SGHTA and CDR2 FQGNSA. As DNA, the CDR3 is TGTGCCAGCAGCTTAGAAAGGGGGCACTATGGCTACACCTTC. As protein: CASSLERGHYGYTF.

This clone was counted between two and nine times. The chain is built from TRBV6-1 and TRBJ2-7; D may be TRBD1 (5 bases). The CDR3 contains 16 residues. Trimming shortened V by 3 bases and J by 2 bases, and 17 bases separated the two germline ends. Germline V lookup: CDR1 MNHNS, CDR2 SASEGT. The CDR3 loop is CASSDRATRAAYEQYV. The CDR3 coding sequence is TGTGCCAGCAGTGATCGAGCCACCAGGGCGGCCTACGAGCAGTACGTC.

This clone was seen just once. The chain employs TRBV4-1 and TRBJ2-7; a weak D match, TRBD2 (5 bases). From germline, CDR1 is MGHRA and CDR2 YSYEKL. V was clipped by 4 bases and J by 3 bases, with 13 bases between them. The CDR3 covers 14 residues. The CDR3 sequence is CASSPRVGSYEQYV. The CDR3 DNA reads as TGCGCCAGCAGCCCAAGGGTTGGGAGCTACGAGCAGTACGTC.

This chain links TRBV5-1 with TRBJ2-1, with D maybe TRBD2 (7 bases). Germline-derived CDR1 and CDR2 are SGHRS and YFSETQ. V lost 0 bases and J lost 5, with 18 bases in between. This CDR3 has 17 residues. The CDR3 spells CASSLAYSGGKDNEQFF. Here the CDR3 DNA reads TGCGCCAGCAGCTTGGCCTACTCGGGGGGCAAGGACAATGAGCAGTTCTTC.

The chain joins TRBV2 to TRBJ1-2, with 10 bases matching TRBD1. V lost 7 bases and J lost 2; bases outside the gene matches: 1. The CDR3 has 13 residues. CDR1 is SNHLY and CDR2 is FYNNEI in the germline V gene. The CDR3 loop reads CASKDRGNYGYTF. The CDR3, as DNA: TGTGCCAGCAAGGACAGGGGGAACTATGGCTACACCTTC.

This clone was recorded once. V and J are TRBV19 and TRBJ2-7, with a possible D match to TRBD1 (6 bases). Trimming took 5 bases from V and 6 from J, leaving 14 bases between them. Germline CDR1 is LNHDA and CDR2 is SQIVND (reference sequence). This CDR3 contains 13 residues. CDR3 protein: CASSPTQGPEQYF. The CDR3 DNA is TGTGCCAGTAGTCCAACACAGGGTCCCGAGCAGTACTTC.

As concerns this clone: At one boundary the junction diverges from the germline segment, which might be a read error. The identical CDR3 is also encoded by other nucleotide sequences in the sample. The chain has TRBV7-9 and TRBJ1-2; unclear D gene. The germline V gene has CDR1 SEHNR and CDR2 FQNEAQ (reference sequence). The CDR3 totals 12 residues. CDR3 DNA sequence: TGTTCCAGCAGCTTAGACCGAGATGGCTACACCTTC. Translating gives CSSSLDRDGYTF.

The rearrangement uses TRBV9 and TRBJ2-1; a weak D match, TRBD1 (5 bases). Germline assignment: CDR1 SGDLS and CDR2 YYNGEE. The CDR3 sequence is 17 residues long. The V end lost 2 bases, the J end lost 2 bases, and 17 bases lay between the germline ends. CDR3 sequence (DNA): TGTGCCAGCAGCGTCAGCAGGGAAATGGTGACCTACAATGAGCAGTTCTTC. This translates into CASSVSREMVTYNEQFF. The full variable domain, rest sourced from reference TRBV9 and TRBJ2-1, is DSGVTQTPKHLITATGQRVTLRCSPRSGDLSVYWYQQSLDQGLQFLIQYYNGEERAKGNILERFSAQQFPDLHSELNLSSLELGDSALYFCASSVSREMVTYNEQFFGPGTRLTVL.

The rearrangement links TRBV2 to TRBJ1-2, with TRBD1 matching over 9 bases. The CDR3 contains 13 residues. V gave up 6 bases and J gave up 6 bases; unmatched junction bases: 5. CDR1 and CDR2 (germline): SNHLY, FYNNEI. CDR3 residues: CASRTGGADGYTF. CDR3 bases: TGTGCCAGCAGAACAGGGGGCGCCGATGGCTACACCTTC.

The CDR3 is CASSRDRVQEGYTF. The CDR3 coding sequence is TGCGCCAGCAGTCGGGACAGGGTACAGGAGGGCTACACCTTC. V gene TRBV10-1 combines with J gene TRBJ1-2; TRBD1 aligns across 9 bases. Germline assignment: CDR1 WNHNN and CDR2 SYGVQD (reference sequence). This CDR3 has 14 residues. J gave up 8 bases and V 5 bases, and 9 bases lay outside the gene matches.

About this clone: Compared with germline, one end of the junction differs, possibly owing to a read error. The CDR3 here is CASSIDLETGAPLF. In DNA, the CDR3 is TGTGCCAGTAGTATAGATTTGGAGACGGGAGCCCCCCTCTTC. The rearrangement joins TRBV19 to TRBJ2-1; possible D gene TRBD2, 6 bases. The CDR3 loop spans 14 amino acids. The germline V gene encodes CDR1 LNHDA and CDR2 SQIVND (reference sequence).

The chain carries TRBV18 and TRBJ2-3; possibly TRBD2 for D (5 bases). The V end lost 2 bases, the J end lost 14 bases, and 20 bases lay between the germline ends. The CDR3 contains 14 residues. Germline V gene data show CDR1 as KGHSH and CDR2 as LQKENI. CDR3 loop: CASSPRVEDSPGYF. The CDR3 nucleotides read TGTGCCAGCTCACCAAGAGTAGAGGACTCCCCGGGGTATTTT.

Details on this clone: Other DNA sequences within the sample encode an identical CDR3. CDR3 nucleotide sequence: TGCGCCAGCAGCTTGGAGGGGGCGAGGAATGAGCAGTTCTTC. Amino acid sequence: CASSLEGARNEQFF. The V call is TRBV5-1, the J call TRBJ2-1; TRBD1 matches at 7 bases. The CDR3 spans 14 residues. CDR1 SGHRS and CDR2 YFSETQ come from the germline V gene. Trimming took 0 bases from V and 7 from J; bases not matched to a gene: 4.

The rearrangement joins TRBV28 to TRBJ2-3; D unresolved. The CDR3 totals 12 residues. V was trimmed by 4 bases and J by 6 bases, leaving 8 bases between them. Germline V gene data show CDR1 as MDHEN and CDR2 as SYDVKM. CDR3 nucleotides: TGTGCCAGCAGTTCCCCTTCGGATACGCAGTATTTT. This translates into CASSSPSDTQYF.

This chain joins TRBV7-9 and TRBJ2-2; D gene uncertain. This CDR3 is 13 amino acids long. V was clipped by 3 bases and J by 4 bases, with 6 bases between them. Germline-derived CDR1 and CDR2 are SEHNR and FQNEAQ (reference sequence). The CDR3 DNA reads as TGTGCCAGCAGCTTGCTACCCACCGGGGAGCTGTTTTTT. This encodes CASSLLPTGELFF.

The gene calls are TRBV28 and TRBJ2-3; D possibly corresponds to TRBD1 (5 bases). V was cut by 6 bases and J by 4 bases, with 11 bases left in between. Germline V gene lookup returns CDR1 MDHEN and CDR2 SYDVKM. This CDR3 contains 13 residues. The chain's CDR3 is CASREQAADTQYF. The CDR3 DNA sequence: TGTGCCAGCAGAGAACAGGCAGCAGATACGCAGTATTTT.

The chain is built from TRBV6-1 and TRBJ1-2; D gene unclear. CDR3 length: 11 amino acids. V lost 6 bases, J lost 2 bases, and 4 bases lay in between. Germline assignment: CDR1 MNHNS and CDR2 SASEGT. The CDR3 protein is CASRTNYGYTF. In DNA, the CDR3 is TGTGCCAGCAGGACAAACTATGGCTACACCTTC.

This clone came up once. This chain links TRBV2 with TRBJ2-7, with 7 bases aligning to TRBD2. The CDR3 has 15 amino acids. The V gene's germline CDR1 is SNHLY and CDR2 FYNNEI. V was clipped by 8 bases and J by 1 base; unmatched bases: 11. The CDR3 DNA is TGTGCCAGCCTTAATCGAGCTAGCGGATCCTACGAGCAGTACTTC. It specifies CASLNRASGSYEQYF.

This clone was seen a handful of times. The chain combines TRBV28 with TRBJ1-1, with D possibly matching TRBD1 (6 bases). The ends were cut back, 7 bases at V and 1 base at J, with 16 bases in the middle. The germline V gene has CDR1 MDHEN and CDR2 SYDVKM. The CDR3 runs to 15 residues. The CDR3 bases are TGTGCCAGCATCAACAGGCCAGGGGCGAACACTGAAGCTTTCTTT. Amino acid sequence: CASINRPGANTEAFF.

This clone has a handful of counts. CDR3 residues: CASSYSIRQRQETQYF. CDR3 sequence (DNA): TGTGCCAGCAGTTACTCGATCCGACAGAGACAAGAGACCCAGTACTTC. V usage is TRBV6-6 and J usage is TRBJ2-5; D is perhaps TRBD1 (5 bases). The CDR3 consists of 16 residues. V lost 0 bases to trimming and J lost 2 bases, with 13 bases between them. The germline V gene encodes CDR1 MNHNY and CDR2 SVGAGI (reference sequence).

The CDR3 DNA sequence: TGTGCCAGCAGAACTAGCGGGGCCTTCACAGATACGCAGTATTTT. Amino acid sequence: CASRTSGAFTDTQYF. This sequence joins TRBV2 and TRBJ2-3; TRBD2 matches at 10 bases. The CDR3 is 15 amino acids. V trimming: 6 bases; J trimming: 2 bases; junction bases outside the gene matches: 5. Per the germline V gene, CDR1 is SNHLY and CDR2 is FYNNEI.

The rearrangement links TRBV2 to TRBJ2-1, with 11 bases matching TRBD2. Germline CDR1 reads SNHLY; CDR2 reads FYNNEI. The CDR3 is 16 amino acids. V lost 5 bases to trimming and J lost 4 bases; unmatched junction nucleotides: 7. The CDR3 DNA reads TGTGCCAGCAGTCCAATCGGACTAGCGGGTTACAATGAGCAGTTCTTC. Its protein is CASSPIGLAGYNEQFF.

This clone turned up a few times. The chain has TRBV9 and TRBJ2-1; TRBD1 agrees at 7 bases. This CDR3 has 13 residues. The V segment lost 2 bases and the J segment 7 bases; nucleotides outside the gene matches: 3. Germline V lookup: CDR1 SGDLS, CDR2 YYNGEE. The CDR3 loop is CASSVLQGNEQFF. The CDR3 nucleotides are TGTGCCAGCAGCGTGCTACAGGGGAATGAGCAGTTCTTC.

The chain has TRBV28 and TRBJ2-1; a weak D match, TRBD2 (6 bases). The CDR3 length is 15 residues. In germline, CDR1 is MDHEN, CDR2 SYDVKM. Trimming removed 7 bases at V and 6 bases at J, with 19 bases between. The CDR3 sequence is CASTPRAGPPNEQFF. The CDR3 nucleotides are TGTGCCAGCACCCCCCGGGCGGGACCACCCAATGAGCAGTTCTTC.

The chain links TRBV7-9 to TRBJ2-1, with D maybe TRBD2 (6 bases). The V end was cut by 6 bases, the J end by 4 bases, with 22 bases between. The CDR3 length is 17 residues. The V gene's germline CDR1 is SEHNR and CDR2 FQNEAQ (reference sequence). The CDR3 DNA reads as TGTGCCAGCAGTCAAAAGTCGGGGGTTGGGAATTACAATGAGCAGTTCTTC. This translates into CASSQKSGVGNYNEQFF.

This clone was detected a few times. The rearrangement uses TRBV15 and TRBJ1-1; 8 bases fit TRBD1. Trimming removed 0 bases from V and 3 bases from J; junction bases left unmatched: 12. The CDR3 runs 18 residues. CDR1 and CDR2 (germline): LNHNV, YYDKDF (reference sequence). The CDR3 reads CATSRDIRSTGVYTEAFF. The CDR3 DNA is TGTGCCACCAGCAGAGATATTAGATCGACAGGGGTGTACACTGAAGCTTTCTTT. The full variable domain, rest sourced from reference TRBV15 and TRBJ1-1, is DAMVIQNPRYQVTQFGKPVTLSCSQTLNHNVMYWYQQKSSQAPKLLFHYYDKDFNNEADTPDNFQSRRPNTSFCFLDIRSPGLGDTAMYLCATSRDIRSTGVYTEAFFGQGTRLTVV.

The table lists this clone with a few counts. The V gene is TRBV18, the J gene TRBJ1-3, with 9 bases that match TRBD1. The CDR3 sequence is 17 residues long. J was trimmed by 0 bases and V by 3 bases; bases with no gene match: 6. Germline V gene lookup returns CDR1 KGHSH and CDR2 LQKENI. CDR3 coding DNA: TGTGCCAGCTCACCGCTACAGGGGGCACCCTCTGGAAACACCATATATTTT. Its translation: CASSPLQGAPSGNTIYF.